The rows below give T cell receptor beta chains drawn from one sample of a study of post-analysis software for immune sequencing data. TCRdb re-called the PCR reads with MiXCR, one entry per CDR3 protein. The table has around 770,000 distinct CDR3 sequences, roughly 46% seen once. The sequenced sample was blood. These receptors originate from a girl aged 10-17 years with multiple sclerosis. Each CDR3 is given with its conserved first and last residue. A clone size is listed for some rows: how often the clone was seen (once, few, many), or a class if it is expanded.

clone_size,v_call,cdr3_aa
NA,TRBV9,CASSPSGVNSYEQYF
NA,TRBV6-1,CASSPGRHSSYEQYF
NA,TRBV3-1,CASSQGSGDYGYTF
NA,TRBV27,CAGRQGAGRANVLTF
NA,TRBV19,CATSIGSYNEQFF
NA,TRBV4-1,CASSQGSRGAYNEQFF
NA,TRBV12-3/TRBV12-4,CASRSAGQRNYGYTF
few,TRBV20-1,CSASQGGGQPQHF
NA,TRBV9,CASSVAWGTSPYNEQFF
few,TRBV27,CASNQLGGEAFF
few,TRBV7-6,CASSLVAGAYEQYF
NA,TRBV4-3,CASSQAIPQGTIVGYGYTF
NA,TRBV28,CAGSSLAANEQFF
many,TRBV10-3,CAISSTSGSGYEQYF
few,TRBV6-5,CASSYSRATNYGYTF
few,TRBV5-1,CASSLDGSRPDTQYF
NA,TRBV20-1,CSASPLAGDDNEQFF
NA,TRBV3-1,CASSQGQGWTEAFF
few,TRBV29-1,CSVDAQDRGGYNEQFF
NA,TRBV30,CAWSVRVGNNEQFF
NA,TRBV28,CASTQGAGGPNEQFF
NA,TRBV20-1,CSARAPGTSGRVYNEQFF
few,TRBV3-1,CASSQDVGEGNEQFF
NA,TRBV6-6,CASSSRGGDAEKLFF
few,TRBV7-2,CASSSGSDPAYEQYF
few,TRBV12-3/TRBV12-4,CASSSALYGYTF
NA,TRBV2,CASSGTIPARFF
NA,TRBV12-3/TRBV12-4,CASSLYGGSNEQFF
few,TRBV6-2/TRBV6-3,CASSPTSGASNEQFF